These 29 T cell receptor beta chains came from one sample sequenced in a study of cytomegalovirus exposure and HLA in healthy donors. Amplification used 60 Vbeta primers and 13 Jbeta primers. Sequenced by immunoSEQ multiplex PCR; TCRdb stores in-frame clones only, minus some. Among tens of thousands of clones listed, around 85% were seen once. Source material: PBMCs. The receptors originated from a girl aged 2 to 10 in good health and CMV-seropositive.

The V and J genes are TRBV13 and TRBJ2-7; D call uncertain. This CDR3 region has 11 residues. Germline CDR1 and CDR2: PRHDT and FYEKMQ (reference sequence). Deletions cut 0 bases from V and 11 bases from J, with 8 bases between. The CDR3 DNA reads TGTGCCAGCAGCTTAGGGCAGTTCAAGTACTTC. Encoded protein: CASSLGQFKYF.

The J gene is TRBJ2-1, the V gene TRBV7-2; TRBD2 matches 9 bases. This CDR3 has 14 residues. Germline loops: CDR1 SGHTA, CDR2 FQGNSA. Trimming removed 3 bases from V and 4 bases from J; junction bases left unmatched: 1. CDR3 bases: TGTGCCAGCAGCTTCAGCGGGGGGTACAATGAGCAGTTCTTC. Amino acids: CASSFSGGYNEQFF. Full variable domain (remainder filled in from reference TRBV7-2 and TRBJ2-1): GAGVSQSPSNKVTEKGKDVELRCDPISGHTALYWYRQSLGQGLEFLIYFQGNSAPDKSGLPSDRFSAERTGGSVSTLTIQRTQQEDSAVYLCASSFSGGYNEQFFGPGTRLTVL.

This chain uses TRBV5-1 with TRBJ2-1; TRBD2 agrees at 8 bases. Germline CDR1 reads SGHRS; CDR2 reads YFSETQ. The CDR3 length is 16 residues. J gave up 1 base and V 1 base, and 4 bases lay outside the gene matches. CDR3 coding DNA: TGCGCCAGCAGCTTGATTAGCGGGGCGTCCTACAATGAGCAGTTCTTC. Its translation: CASSLISGASYNEQFF.

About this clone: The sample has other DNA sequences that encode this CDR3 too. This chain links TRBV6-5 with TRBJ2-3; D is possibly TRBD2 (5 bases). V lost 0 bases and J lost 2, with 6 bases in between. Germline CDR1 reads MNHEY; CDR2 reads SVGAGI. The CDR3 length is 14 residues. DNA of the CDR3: TGTGCCAGCAGTTACTCCCGGGACACAGATACGCAGTATTTT. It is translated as CASSYSRDTDTQYF.

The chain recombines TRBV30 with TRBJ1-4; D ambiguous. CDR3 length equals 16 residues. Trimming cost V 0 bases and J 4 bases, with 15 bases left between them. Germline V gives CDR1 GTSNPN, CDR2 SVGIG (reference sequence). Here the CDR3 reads CAWSVILADFNEKLFF. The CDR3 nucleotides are TGTGCCTGGAGTGTAATCTTGGCCGACTTTAATGAAAAACTGTTTTTT. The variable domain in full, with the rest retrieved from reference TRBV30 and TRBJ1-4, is SQTIHQWPATLVQPVGSPLSLECTVEGTSNPNLYWYRQAAGRGLQLLFYSVGIGQISSEVPQNLSASRPQDRQFILSSKKLLLSDSGFYLCAWSVILADFNEKLFFGSGTQLSVL.

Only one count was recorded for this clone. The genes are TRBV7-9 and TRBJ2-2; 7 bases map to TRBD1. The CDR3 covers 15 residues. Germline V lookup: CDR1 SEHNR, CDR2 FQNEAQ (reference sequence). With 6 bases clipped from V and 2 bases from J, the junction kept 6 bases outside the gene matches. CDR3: CASRPHRGNTGELFF. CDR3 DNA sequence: TGTGCCAGCAGACCACACAGGGGAAACACCGGGGAGCTGTTTTTT.

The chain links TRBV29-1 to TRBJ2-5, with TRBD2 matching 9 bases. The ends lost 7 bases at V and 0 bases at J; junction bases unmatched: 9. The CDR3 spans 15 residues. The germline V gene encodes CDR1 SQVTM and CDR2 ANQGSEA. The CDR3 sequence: CSARLTSGNQETQYF. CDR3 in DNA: TGCAGCGCCAGACTGACTAGCGGAAACCAAGAGACCCAGTACTTC.

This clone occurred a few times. CDR3 DNA sequence: TGCGCCAGCAGCTTGCAAGCTAGCGGGAAGTACGAGCAGTACTTC. This codes for CASSLQASGKYEQYF. V gene TRBV5-1 combines with J gene TRBJ2-7; TRBD2 aligns across 9 bases. There are 15 residues in the CDR3. J lost 4 bases, V lost 1 base, and 6 bases had no gene match. Germline lookup yields CDR1 SGHRS and CDR2 YFSETQ.

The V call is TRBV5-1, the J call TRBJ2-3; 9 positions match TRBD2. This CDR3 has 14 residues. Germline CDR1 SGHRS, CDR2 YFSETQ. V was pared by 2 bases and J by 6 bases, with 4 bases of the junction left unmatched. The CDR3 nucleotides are TGCGCCAGCAGCTTACCAAGCGGGAGGGATACGCAGTATTTT. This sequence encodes CASSLPSGRDTQYF.

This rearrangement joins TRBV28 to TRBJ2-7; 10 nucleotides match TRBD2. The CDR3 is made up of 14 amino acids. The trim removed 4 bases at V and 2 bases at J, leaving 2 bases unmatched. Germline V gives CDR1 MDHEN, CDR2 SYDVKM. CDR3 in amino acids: CASSSAGGPYEQYF. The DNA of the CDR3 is TGTGCCAGCAGTTCAGCGGGAGGGCCCTACGAGCAGTACTTC.

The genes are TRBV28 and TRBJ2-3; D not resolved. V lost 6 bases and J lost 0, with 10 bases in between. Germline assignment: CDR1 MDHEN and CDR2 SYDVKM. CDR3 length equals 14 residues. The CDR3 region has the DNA TGTGCCAGCAGAAGGTTGCGGAGCACAGATACGCAGTATTTT. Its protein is CASRRLRSTDTQYF.

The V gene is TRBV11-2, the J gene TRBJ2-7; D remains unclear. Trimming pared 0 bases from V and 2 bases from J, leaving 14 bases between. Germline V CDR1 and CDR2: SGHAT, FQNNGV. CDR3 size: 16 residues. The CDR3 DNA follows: TGTGCCAGCAGCTTAGATGCACAGAATATACCCTACGAGCAGTACTTC. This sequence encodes CASSLDAQNIPYEQYF.

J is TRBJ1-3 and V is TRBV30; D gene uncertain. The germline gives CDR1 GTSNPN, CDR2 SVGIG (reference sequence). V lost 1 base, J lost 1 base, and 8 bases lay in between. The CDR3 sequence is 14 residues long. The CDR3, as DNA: TGTGCCTGGAGTGGAGGGATTTCTGGAAACACCATATATTTT. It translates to CAWSGGISGNTIYF. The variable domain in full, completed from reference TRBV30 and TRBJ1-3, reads SQTIHQWPATLVQPVGSPLSLECTVEGTSNPNLYWYRQAAGRGLQLLFYSVGIGQISSEVPQNLSASRPQDRQFILSSKKLLLSDSGFYLCAWSGGISGNTIYFGEGSWLTVV.

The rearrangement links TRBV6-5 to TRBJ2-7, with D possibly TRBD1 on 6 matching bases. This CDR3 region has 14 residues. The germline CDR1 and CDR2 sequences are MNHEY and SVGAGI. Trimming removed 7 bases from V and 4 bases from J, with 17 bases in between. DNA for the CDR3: TGTGCCAGCACCCCCGGGGACAAAGAATACGAGCAGTACTTC. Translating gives CASTPGDKEYEQYF.

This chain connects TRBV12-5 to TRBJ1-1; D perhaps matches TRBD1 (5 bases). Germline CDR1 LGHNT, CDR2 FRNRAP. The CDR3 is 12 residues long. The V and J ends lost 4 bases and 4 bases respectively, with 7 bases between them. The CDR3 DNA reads TGTGCTAGTGGTTATCAGGGCACTGAAGCTTTCTTT. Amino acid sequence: CASGYQGTEAFF.

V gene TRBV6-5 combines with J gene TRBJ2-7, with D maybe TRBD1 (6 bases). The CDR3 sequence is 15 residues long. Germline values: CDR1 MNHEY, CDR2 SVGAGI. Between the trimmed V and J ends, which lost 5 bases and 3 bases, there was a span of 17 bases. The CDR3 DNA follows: TGTGCCAGCAGTCTACAGGGTGAACAAGTCTACGAGCAGTACTTC. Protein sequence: CASSLQGEQVYEQYF.

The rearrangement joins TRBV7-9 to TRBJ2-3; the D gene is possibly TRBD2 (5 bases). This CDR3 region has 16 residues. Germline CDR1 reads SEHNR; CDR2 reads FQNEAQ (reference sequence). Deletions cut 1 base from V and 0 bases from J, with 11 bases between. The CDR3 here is CASSLDLGRSTDTQYF. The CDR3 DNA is TGTGCCAGCAGCTTAGATCTGGGGAGAAGCACAGATACGCAGTATTTT.

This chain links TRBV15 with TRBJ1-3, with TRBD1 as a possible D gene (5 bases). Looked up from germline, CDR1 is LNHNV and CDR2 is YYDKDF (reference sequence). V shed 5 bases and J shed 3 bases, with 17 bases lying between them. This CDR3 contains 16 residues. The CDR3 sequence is CATSWGDWTDGNTIYF. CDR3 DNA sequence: TGTGCCACCAGCTGGGGGGATTGGACCGATGGAAACACCATATATTTT.

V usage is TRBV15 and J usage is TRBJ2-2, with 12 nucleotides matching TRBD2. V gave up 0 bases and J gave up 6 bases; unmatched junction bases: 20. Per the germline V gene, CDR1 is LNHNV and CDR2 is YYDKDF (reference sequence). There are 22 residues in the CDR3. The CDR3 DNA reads TGTGCCACCAGCAGAGATTCCCCCTGGATTTCTAGTCTAGCGGGAGGGGCCGGGGAGCTGTTTTTT. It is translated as CATSRDSPWISSLAGGAGELFF.

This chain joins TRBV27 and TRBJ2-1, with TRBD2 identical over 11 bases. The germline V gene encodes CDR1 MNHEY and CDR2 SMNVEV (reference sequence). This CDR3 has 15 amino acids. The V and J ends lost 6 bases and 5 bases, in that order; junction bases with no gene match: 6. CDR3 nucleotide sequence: TGTGCCAGCAGACCCGGGACTAGCGGAAACAATGAGCAGTTCTTC. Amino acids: CASRPGTSGNNEQFF.

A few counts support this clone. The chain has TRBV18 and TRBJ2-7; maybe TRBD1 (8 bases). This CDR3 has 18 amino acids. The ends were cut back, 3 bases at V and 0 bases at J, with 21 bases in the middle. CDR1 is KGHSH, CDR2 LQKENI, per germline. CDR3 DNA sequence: TGTGCCAGCTCACCGGGGACAGGTCGAGCGGGGTACTCCTACGAGCAGTACTTC. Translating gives CASSPGTGRAGYSYEQYF. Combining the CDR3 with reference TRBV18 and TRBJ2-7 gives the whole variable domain NAGVMQNPRHLVRRRGQEARLRCSPMKGHSHVYWYRQLPEEGLKFMVYLQKENIIDESGMPKERFSAEFPKEGPSILRIQQVVRGDSAAYFCASSPGTGRAGYSYEQYFGPGTRLTVT.

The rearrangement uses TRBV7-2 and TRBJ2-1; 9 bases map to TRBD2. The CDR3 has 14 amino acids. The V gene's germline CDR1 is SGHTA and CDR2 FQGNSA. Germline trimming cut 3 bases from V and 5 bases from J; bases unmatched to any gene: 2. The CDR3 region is CASSFSGRNNEQFF. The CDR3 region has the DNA TGTGCCAGCAGCTTTAGCGGGAGAAACAATGAGCAGTTCTTC.

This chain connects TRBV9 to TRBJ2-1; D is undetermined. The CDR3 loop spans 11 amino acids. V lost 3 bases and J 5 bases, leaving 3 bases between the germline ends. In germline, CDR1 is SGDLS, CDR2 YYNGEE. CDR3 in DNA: TGTGCCAGCAGCGACAACAATGAGCAGTTCTTC. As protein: CASSDNNEQFF.

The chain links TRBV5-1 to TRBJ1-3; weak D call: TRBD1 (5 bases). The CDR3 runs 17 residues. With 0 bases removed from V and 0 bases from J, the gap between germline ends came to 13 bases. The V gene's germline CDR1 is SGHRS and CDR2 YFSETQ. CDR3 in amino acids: CASSLAGGYSSGNTIYF. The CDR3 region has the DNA TGCGCCAGCAGCTTGGCCGGGGGTTACAGCTCTGGAAACACCATATATTTT.

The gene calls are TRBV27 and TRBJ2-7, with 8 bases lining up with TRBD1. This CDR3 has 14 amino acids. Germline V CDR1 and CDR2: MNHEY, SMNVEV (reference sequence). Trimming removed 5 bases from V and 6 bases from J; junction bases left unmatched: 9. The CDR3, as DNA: TGTGCCAGCAGTCCTATCGACAGGGGCGGCGAGCAGTACTTC. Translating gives CASSPIDRGGEQYF.

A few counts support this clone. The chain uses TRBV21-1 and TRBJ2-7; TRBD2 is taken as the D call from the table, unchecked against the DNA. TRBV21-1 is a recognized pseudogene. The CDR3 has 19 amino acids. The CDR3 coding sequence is TGTGCCAGCAGCAAACGGAGGGGGACTAGCGGGATAGCGGACTACGAGCAGTACTTC. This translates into CASSKRRGTSGIADYEQYF.

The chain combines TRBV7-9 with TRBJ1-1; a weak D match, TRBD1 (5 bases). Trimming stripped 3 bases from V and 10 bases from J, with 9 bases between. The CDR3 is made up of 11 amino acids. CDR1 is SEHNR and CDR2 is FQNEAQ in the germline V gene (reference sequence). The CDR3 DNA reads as TGTGCCAGCAGCTTCGGGCAGGGAGCTTTCTTT. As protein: CASSFGQGAFF.

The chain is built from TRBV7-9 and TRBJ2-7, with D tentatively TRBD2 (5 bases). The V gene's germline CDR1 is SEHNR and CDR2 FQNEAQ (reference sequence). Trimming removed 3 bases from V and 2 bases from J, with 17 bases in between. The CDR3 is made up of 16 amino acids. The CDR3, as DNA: TGTGCCAGCAGCTTCGGTCTCGGGCCGGAGGCCTACGAGCAGTACTTC. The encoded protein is CASSFGLGPEAYEQYF.

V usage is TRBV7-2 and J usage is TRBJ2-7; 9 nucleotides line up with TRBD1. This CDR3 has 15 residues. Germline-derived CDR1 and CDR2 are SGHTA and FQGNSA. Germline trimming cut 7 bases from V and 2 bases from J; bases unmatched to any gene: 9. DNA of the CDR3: TGTGCCAGCACCTTCCGGGACAGGGCTGCCTACGAGCAGTACTTC. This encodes CASTFRDRAAYEQYF.